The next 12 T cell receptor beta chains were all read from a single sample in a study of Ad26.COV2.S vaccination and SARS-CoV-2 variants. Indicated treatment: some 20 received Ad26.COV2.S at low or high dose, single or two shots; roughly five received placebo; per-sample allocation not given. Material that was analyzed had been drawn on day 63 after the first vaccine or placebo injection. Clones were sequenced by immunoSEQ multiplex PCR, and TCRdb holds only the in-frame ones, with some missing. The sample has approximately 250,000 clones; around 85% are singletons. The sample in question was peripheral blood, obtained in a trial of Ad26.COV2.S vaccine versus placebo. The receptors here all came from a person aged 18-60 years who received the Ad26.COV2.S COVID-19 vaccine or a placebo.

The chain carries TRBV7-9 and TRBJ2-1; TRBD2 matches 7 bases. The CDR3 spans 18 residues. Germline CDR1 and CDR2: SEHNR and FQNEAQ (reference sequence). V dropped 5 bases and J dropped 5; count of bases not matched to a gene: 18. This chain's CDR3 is CASSNRGAAGDFHNEQFF. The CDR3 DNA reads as TGTGCCAGCAGCAATAGAGGGGCGGCGGGAGACTTCCACAATGAGCAGTTCTTC. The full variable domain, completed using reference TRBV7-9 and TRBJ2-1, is DTGVSQNPRHKITKRGQNVTFRCDPISEHNRLYWYRQTLGQGPEFLTYFQNEAQLEKSRLLSDRFSAERPKGSFSTLEIQRTEQGDSAMYLCASSNRGAAGDFHNEQFFGPGTRLTVL.

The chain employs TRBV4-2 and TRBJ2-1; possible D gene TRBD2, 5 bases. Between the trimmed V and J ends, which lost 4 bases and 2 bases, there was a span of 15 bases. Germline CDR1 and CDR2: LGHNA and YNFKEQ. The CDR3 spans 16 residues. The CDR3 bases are TGTGCCAGCAGCCCTTGGGAGCGGTCAACCTACAATGAGCAGTTCTTC. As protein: CASSPWERSTYNEQFF.

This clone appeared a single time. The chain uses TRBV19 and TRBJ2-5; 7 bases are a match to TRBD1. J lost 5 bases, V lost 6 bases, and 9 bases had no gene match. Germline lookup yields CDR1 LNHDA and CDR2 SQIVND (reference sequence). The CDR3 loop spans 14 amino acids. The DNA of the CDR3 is TGTGCCAGTAGGGAAACAGGGGCACGGGAGACCCAGTACTTC. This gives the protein CASRETGARETQYF. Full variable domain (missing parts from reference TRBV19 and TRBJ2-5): DGGITQSPKYLFRKEGQNVTLSCEQNLNHDAMYWYRQDPGQGLRLIYYSQIVNDFQKGDIAEGYSVSREKKESFPLTVTSAQKNPTAFYLCASRETGARETQYFGPGTRLLVL.

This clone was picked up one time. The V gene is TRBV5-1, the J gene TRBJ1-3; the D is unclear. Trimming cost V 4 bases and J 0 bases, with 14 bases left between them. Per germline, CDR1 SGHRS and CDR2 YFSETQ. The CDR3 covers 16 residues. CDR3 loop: CASSKGPASSGNTIYF. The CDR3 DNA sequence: TGCGCCAGCAGCAAAGGACCCGCGAGCTCTGGAAACACCATATATTTT.

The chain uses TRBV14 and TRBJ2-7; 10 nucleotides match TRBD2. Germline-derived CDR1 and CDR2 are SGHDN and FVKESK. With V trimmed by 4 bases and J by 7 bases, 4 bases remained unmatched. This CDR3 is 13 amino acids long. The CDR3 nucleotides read TGTGCCAGCAGCCTTAGACTAGCGGGTGAGCAGTACGTC. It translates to CASSLRLAGEQYV.

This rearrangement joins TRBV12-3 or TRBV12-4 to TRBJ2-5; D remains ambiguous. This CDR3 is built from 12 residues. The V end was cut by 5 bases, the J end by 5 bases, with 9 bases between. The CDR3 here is CASSPRSETQYF. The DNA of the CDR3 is TGTGCCAGCAGTCCCCGGTCGGAGACCCAGTACTTC.

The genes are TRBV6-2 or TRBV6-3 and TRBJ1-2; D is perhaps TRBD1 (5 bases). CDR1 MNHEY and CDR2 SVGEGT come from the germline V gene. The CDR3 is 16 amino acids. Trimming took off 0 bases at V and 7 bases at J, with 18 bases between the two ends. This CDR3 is CASSYSFPGPQGGYTF. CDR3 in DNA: TGTGCCAGCAGTTACTCGTTCCCGGGCCCGCAGGGTGGCTACACCTTC.

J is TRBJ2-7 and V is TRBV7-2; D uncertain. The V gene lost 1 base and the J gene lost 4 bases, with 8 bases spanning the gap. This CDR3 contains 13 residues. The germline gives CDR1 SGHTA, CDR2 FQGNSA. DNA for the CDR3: TGTGCCAGCAGCTTAGGGCTACAGTACGAGCAGTACTTC. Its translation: CASSLGLQYEQYF.

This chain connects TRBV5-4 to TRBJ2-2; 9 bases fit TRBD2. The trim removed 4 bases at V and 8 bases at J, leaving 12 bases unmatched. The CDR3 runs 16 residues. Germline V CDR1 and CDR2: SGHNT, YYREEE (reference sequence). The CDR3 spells CASSDLAGDPVGELFF. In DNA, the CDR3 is TGTGCCAGCAGCGACTTAGCGGGGGACCCAGTTGGGGAGCTGTTTTTT.

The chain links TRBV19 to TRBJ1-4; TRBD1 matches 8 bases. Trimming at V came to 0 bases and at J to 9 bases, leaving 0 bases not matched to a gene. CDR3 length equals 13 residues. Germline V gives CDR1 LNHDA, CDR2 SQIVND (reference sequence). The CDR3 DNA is TGTGCCAGTAGTATAGACAGGGGGCAAAAACTGTTTTTT. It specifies CASSIDRGQKLFF.

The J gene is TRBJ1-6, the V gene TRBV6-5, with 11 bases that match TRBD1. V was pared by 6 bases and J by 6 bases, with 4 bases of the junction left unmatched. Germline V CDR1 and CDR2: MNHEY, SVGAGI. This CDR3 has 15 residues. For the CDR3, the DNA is TGTGCCAGCAGCAGGGACAGGGGGTTTAATTCACCCCTCCACTTT. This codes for CASSRDRGFNSPLHF.

CDR3 coding DNA: TGCGCCAGCAGCTCCGGGTTTACAACTAATGAAAAACTGTTTTTT. Translating gives CASSSGFTTNEKLFF. The rearrangement joins TRBV4-3 to TRBJ1-4; D is undetermined. V dropped 5 bases and J dropped 0 bases, with 10 bases sitting between them. CDR1 is LGHNA and CDR2 is YSLEER in the germline V gene. The CDR3 totals 15 residues.